The rows below give T cell receptor beta chains drawn from one sample of a study of control samples from healthy donors and cancer patients. The data were produced by immunoSEQ multiplex PCR, yet TCRdb's version contains in-frame clones alone and is incomplete. This sample carries 150,000 to 200,000 clones, 91% of them seen once, and the ten largest clones take just over 2%. Sequenced sample: blood. The origin of the receptors is a woman aged 35 to 49 in good health. CDR3s include the opening cysteine and the closing phenylalanine or tryptophan. D genes are given only for firm matches. Some rows mark clone size as missing; the rest say once, few, many or name a class of expanded clone.

NA	NA	TRBV27	TRBJ1-1	CASREGTEAFF	TGTGCCAGCCGTGAGGGCACTGAAGCTTTCTTT
NA	NA	TRBV4-1	TRBJ1-1	CASSRTGTPITPEAFF	TGCGCCAGCAGCCGAACCGGGACACCGATTACTCCTGAAGCTTTCTTT
NA	NA	TRBV18	TRBJ1-1	CASSPGGGDTEAFF	TGTGCCAGCTCACCGGGGGGGGGAGACACTGAAGCTTTCTTT
NA	TRBD1	TRBV5-1	TRBJ1-2	CASSSGRTGYYGYTF	TGCGCCAGCAGTTCCGGACGGACAGGCTACTATGGCTACACCTTC
NA	TRBD1	TRBV7-2	TRBJ2-2	CASSLAGQGTGELFF	TGTGCCAGCAGCTTAGCGGGACAGGGGACCGGGGAGCTGTTTTTT
NA	TRBD2	TRBV7-8	TRBJ2-2	CASSLRGGNTGELFF	TGTGCCAGCAGCCTCCGGGGGGGGAACACCGGGGAGCTGTTTTTT
once	NA	TRBV12-3/TRBV12-4	TRBJ1-2	CASWGRLYGYTF	TGTGCCAGCTGGGGGCGGCTCTATGGCTACACCTTC
NA	NA	TRBV5-6	TRBJ2-4	CASQDSYLAKNIQYF	TGTGCCAGCCAGGACAGCTATCTAGCCAAAAACATTCAGTACTTC
NA	TRBD1	TRBV12-5	TRBJ2-3	CASGLQGPETQYF	TGTGCTAGTGGATTACAGGGGCCCGAGACGCAGTATTTT
NA	NA	TRBV29-1	TRBJ2-1	CSVTRGGGDEQFF	TGCAGCGTTACAAGGGGAGGGGGCGATGAGCAGTTCTTC
NA	NA	TRBV10-3	TRBJ2-3	CAISEWRAPDTQYF	TGTGCCATCAGTGAGTGGAGGGCCCCAGATACGCAGTATTTT
NA	TRBD1	TRBV6-5	TRBJ2-7	CASSRSRDSSYEQYF	TGTGCCAGCAGCCGATCCCGGGACAGCTCCTACGAGCAGTACTTC
NA	NA	TRBV27	TRBJ2-7	CASSFSGRNYEQYF	TGTGCCAGCAGTTTTTCCGGACGGAACTACGAGCAGTACTTC
few	TRBD1	TRBV19	TRBJ2-1	CASSIGLAGQGFNNEQFF	TGTGCCAGTAGTATAGGCCTGGCAGGACAGGGCTTTAACAATGAGCAGTTCTTC
NA	TRBD2	TRBV7-2	TRBJ2-2	CASSLSGGSNTGELFF	TGTGCCAGCAGCTTAAGCGGGGGGTCGAACACCGGGGAGCTGTTTTTT
NA	TRBD1	TRBV5-4	TRBJ1-5	CASSLRDRTRQPQHF	TGTGCCAGCAGCCTCCGGGACAGGACGAGGCAGCCCCAGCATTTT
NA	NA	TRBV2	TRBJ1-1	CASNFGGGMTEAFF	TGTGCCAGCAATTTTGGCGGGGGCATGACTGAAGCTTTCTTT
NA	NA	TRBV6-1	TRBJ1-1	CASSEATLNTEAFF	TGTGCCAGCAGTGAGGCCACTCTGAACACTGAAGCTTTCTTT
NA	TRBD1	TRBV25-1	TRBJ2-2	CAAGGAGTGELFF	TGTGCCGCAGGGGGCGCTGGGACCGGGGAGCTGTTTTTT
NA	NA	TRBV6-1	TRBJ1-2	CASSEGRGGQPKGYTF	TGTGCCAGCAGTGAAGGTCGGGGAGGGCAGCCTAAGGGCTACACCTTC
NA	NA	TRBV27	TRBJ1-5	CASSLGSRQPQHF	TGTGCCAGCAGTTTGGGGTCGCGGCAGCCCCAGCATTTT
NA	NA	TRBV10-3	TRBJ2-5	CAISESGSDRSAYGTQYF	TGTGCCATCAGTGAGAGCGGTTCCGACAGGTCAGCCTATGGGACCCAGTACTTC
NA	NA	TRBV18	TRBJ2-5	CASSRSNQETQYF	TGTGCCAGCTCACGATCGAACCAAGAGACCCAGTACTTC
once	NA	TRBV7-9	TRBJ1-2	CASSLDPDVYGYTF	TGTGCCAGCAGCTTAGATCCGGACGTCTATGGCTACACCTTC
NA	NA	TRBV4-2	TRBJ1-1	CASSLEQARGNTEAFF	TGTGCCAGCAGCCTGGAACAGGCCAGGGGGAACACTGAAGCTTTCTTT
NA	NA	TRBV25-1	TRBJ2-7	CASSVGLTYEQYF	TGTGCCAGCAGTGTTGGACTGACCTACGAGCAGTACTTC
NA	NA	TRBV6-5	TRBJ1-1	CASSLLGQNTEAFF	TGTGCCAGCAGTCTATTGGGACAGAACACTGAAGCTTTCTTT
NA	TRBD1	TRBV5-6	TRBJ2-7	CASSLLGDRVFSEQYF	TGTGCCAGCAGCCTCTTGGGGGACAGGGTTTTTTCCGAGCAGTACTTC
once	TRBD2	TRBV5-1	TRBJ2-7	CASSLEAGLEQYF	TGCGCCAGCAGCTTGGAAGCGGGGTTGGAGCAGTACTTC
NA	NA	TRBV12-3/TRBV12-4	TRBJ2-7	CASSPGWGYEQYF	TGTGCCAGCAGTCCCGGTTGGGGCTACGAGCAGTACTTC
NA	NA	TRBV4-2	TRBJ2-3	CASSQEGGTDTQYF	TGTGCCAGCAGCCAAGAGGGTGGCACAGATACGCAGTATTTT
NA	TRBD2	TRBV2	TRBJ2-3	CASSESGGRSTDTQYF	TGTGCCAGCAGTGAAAGCGGGGGGCGTAGCACAGATACGCAGTATTTT
NA	NA	TRBV14	TRBJ2-3	CASSTYTDTQYF	TGTGCCAGCAGCACTTACACAGATACGCAGTATTTT
few	TRBD2	TRBV5-4	TRBJ2-2	CASSSGTSRVQAGELFF	TGTGCCAGCAGCTCAGGGACTAGCCGAGTCCAAGCCGGGGAGCTGTTTTTT
NA	NA	TRBV11-1	TRBJ1-2	CASSHRAYGYTF	TGTGCCAGCAGCCACAGGGCGTATGGCTACACCTTC
NA	NA	TRBV25-1	TRBJ2-3	CASSELEGGPDTQYF	TGTGCCAGCAGTGAATTAGAGGGGGGGCCAGATACGCAGTATTTT
once	TRBD2	TRBV2	TRBJ2-5	CASRPGLAMETQYF	TGTGCCAGCAGACCGGGACTAGCAATGGAGACCCAGTACTTC
NA	NA	TRBV4-2	TRBJ1-1	CASSQDSGSTEAFF	TGTGCCAGCAGCCAAGATTCGGGAAGCACTGAAGCTTTCTTT
NA	NA	TRBV11-2	TRBJ1-1	CASSSPPRGPEAFF	TGTGCCAGCAGCTCCCCACCCCGGGGGCCTGAAGCTTTCTTT
NA	NA	TRBV29-1	TRBJ1-5	CSVQGTNQPQHF	TGCAGCGTCCAGGGGACCAATCAGCCCCAGCATTTT
NA	TRBD2	TRBV4-1	TRBJ2-3	CASSHISGGLTDTQYF	TGCGCCAGCAGCCACATTAGCGGGGGACTCACAGATACGCAGTATTTT
NA	NA	TRBV24-1	TRBJ1-1	CATSDPTDTEAFF	TGTGCCACCAGTGATCCTACAGATACTGAAGCTTTCTTT
NA	NA	TRBV5-6	TRBJ1-2	CASSLGAQNYGYTF	TGTGCCAGCAGCTTAGGTGCCCAAAACTATGGCTACACCTTC
NA	NA	TRBV3-1/TRBV3-2	TRBJ2-7	CASSQSTGFHEQYF	TGTGCCAGCAGCCAATCAACAGGGTTCCACGAGCAGTACTTC